These 25 T cell receptor beta chains came from one sample sequenced in a study of PD-L1 blockade in urothelial cancer. The time point was: pretreatment peripheral blood. Sequenced by immunoSEQ multiplex PCR; TCRdb stores in-frame clones only, minus some. The sample records under 95,000 clones, over 65% being singletons. Here the sequenced sample was PBMCs, taken around atezolizumab (anti-PD-L1) treatment. The receptors come from a man between 60 and 75 years old with urothelial cancer.

This clone was counted a single time. This chain uses TRBV25-1 with TRBJ1-2; D possibly corresponds to TRBD1 (6 bases). The CDR3 totals 15 residues. Looked up from germline, CDR1 is MGHDK and CDR2 is SYGVNS. V shed 10 bases and J shed 4 bases, with 22 bases lying between them. The CDR3 is CATGGRASWCYGYTF. The CDR3, as DNA: TGTGCCACCGGGGGGCGGGCATCCTGGTGCTATGGCTACACCTTC.

As DNA, the CDR3 is TGTGCCAGCAGTGAAGGGACTACCCAGCCCCAGCATTTT. Translation gives CASSEGTTQPQHF. The V call is TRBV6-5, the J call TRBJ1-5; tentatively, D is TRBD1 (5 bases). Germline V lookup: CDR1 MNHEY, CDR2 SVGAGI. Trimming pared 5 bases from V and 7 bases from J, leaving 12 bases between. CDR3 length equals 13 residues.

This rearrangement joins TRBV27 to TRBJ2-5, with 13 bases identical to TRBD2. The CDR3 length is 15 residues. Trimming took 5 bases from V and 2 from J; bases not matched to a gene: 2. Looked up from germline, CDR1 is MNHEY and CDR2 is SMNVEV (reference sequence). The CDR3 bases are TGTGCCAGCAGTCCACTAGCGGGAGGGCAAGAGACCCAGTACTTC. Residues: CASSPLAGGQETQYF.

V gene TRBV4-1 combines with J gene TRBJ1-5, with D unresolved. The CDR3 runs to 14 residues. V shed 5 bases and J shed 7 bases, with 15 bases lying between them. Germline lookup yields CDR1 MGHRA and CDR2 YSYEKL. The CDR3 here is CASSGAPSEQPQHF. As DNA, the CDR3 is TGCGCCAGCAGCGGTGCTCCCAGCGAACAGCCCCAGCATTTT.

The V and J genes are TRBV7-9 and TRBJ2-5, with 12 bases identical to TRBD2. The CDR3 extends over 15 amino acids. Trimming at V came to 2 bases and at J to 4 bases, leaving 2 bases not matched to a gene. Per the germline V gene, CDR1 is SEHNR and CDR2 is FQNEAQ (reference sequence). In nucleotides, the CDR3 is TGTGCCAGCAGCTTACTAGCGGGAGGGCTAGAGACCCAGTACTTC. It specifies CASSLLAGGLETQYF.

The CDR3 loop is CASRGQNQPQHF. The CDR3 DNA sequence: TGTGCCAGCAGGGGACAGAATCAGCCCCAGCATTTT. The rearrangement joins TRBV2 to TRBJ1-5; 7 nucleotides match TRBD1. Germline loops: CDR1 SNHLY, CDR2 FYNNEI. CDR3 length equals 12 residues. After removal of 6 bases from V and 4 bases from J, the junction contained 0 bases not matched to a gene.

This clone turned up a few times. The chain joins TRBV11-2 to TRBJ2-2; D is undetermined. CDR3 size: 13 residues. Looked up from germline, CDR1 is SGHAT and CDR2 is FQNNGV. The germline V and J ends were trimmed by 5 bases and 1 base, with 5 bases remaining between them. For the CDR3, the DNA is TGTGCCAGCAGCCTTAGGAACACCGGGGAGCTGTTTTTT. Amino acids: CASSLRNTGELFF.

The chain combines TRBV7-8 with TRBJ2-7, with D perhaps matching TRBD1 (7 bases). V was pared by 6 bases and J by 3 bases, with 21 bases between. The CDR3 covers 16 residues. In germline, CDR1 is SGHVS, CDR2 FQNEAQ. Here the CDR3 DNA reads TGTGCCAGCAGTCAGGGGGGCACTAACTTATTCTACGAGCAGTACTTC. As protein: CASSQGGTNLFYEQYF.

The J gene is TRBJ2-1, the V gene TRBV9; 7 bases are shared with TRBD2. Trimming at V came to 0 bases and at J to 7 bases, leaving 16 bases not matched to a gene. The CDR3 covers 18 residues. CDR1 is SGDLS, CDR2 YYNGEE, per germline. The CDR3 coding sequence is TGTGCCAGCAGCGTAGCTCTTATCGGCGGGAGTAAGGGGAATGAGCAGTTCTTC. Translating gives CASSVALIGGSKGNEQFF.

This chain connects TRBV19 to TRBJ1-6; a possible D gene is TRBD1 (5 bases). V was trimmed by 3 bases and J by 6 bases, leaving 12 bases between them. The length of the CDR3 is 15 residues. The germline CDR1 and CDR2 sequences are LNHDA and SQIVND (reference sequence). CDR3 protein: CASSISSQGNSPLHF. The DNA of the CDR3 is TGTGCCAGTAGTATCAGTTCCCAGGGTAATTCACCCCTCCACTTT.

The rearrangement joins TRBV4-1 to TRBJ2-7; 7 bases agree with TRBD2. This CDR3 has 17 residues. The trim removed 0 bases at V and 3 bases at J, leaving 11 bases unmatched. Germline CDR1 reads MGHRA; CDR2 reads YSYEKL. The CDR3 is CASSQDRVGGTLYEQYF. Written as DNA, the CDR3 is TGCGCCAGCAGCCAAGATCGGGTCGGGGGGACTCTCTACGAGCAGTACTTC.

The J gene is TRBJ2-1, the V gene TRBV4-2, with TRBD2 matching 8 bases. Trimming cost V 4 bases and J 10 bases; bases outside gene matches: 12. CDR1 is LGHNA, CDR2 YNFKEQ, per germline. CDR3 length: 15 amino acids. The CDR3 loop reads CASSPGGVTFWEQFF. In nucleotides, the CDR3 is TGTGCCAGCAGCCCCGGGGGGGTAACCTTCTGGGAGCAGTTCTTC.

The V and J genes are TRBV5-4 and TRBJ2-7; 7 bases are shared with TRBD1. J lost 2 bases, V lost 1 base, and 3 bases had no gene match. The V gene's germline CDR1 is SGHNT and CDR2 YYREEE (reference sequence). The CDR3 is 14 residues long. In DNA form, the CDR3 reads TGTGCCAGCAGCTTGTACAGGGGTACCTACGAGCAGTACTTC. It is translated as CASSLYRGTYEQYF.

This rearrangement joins TRBV30 to TRBJ1-4; D uncertain. From germline, CDR1 is GTSNPN and CDR2 SVGIG (reference sequence). The CDR3 extends over 13 amino acids. V lost 3 bases and J lost 7, with 12 bases in between. The CDR3 coding sequence is TGTGCCTGGAGCCGGGAATCAGTTGAAAAACTGTTTTTT. It encodes CAWSRESVEKLFF.

V gene TRBV6-5 combines with J gene TRBJ1-2; D gene ambiguous. This CDR3 region has 13 residues. In germline, CDR1 is MNHEY, CDR2 SVGAGI. V lost 4 bases, J lost 6 bases, and 12 bases lay in between. CDR3 amino acids: CASSLGAVHGYTF. In DNA form, the CDR3 reads TGTGCCAGCAGTTTGGGAGCGGTTCATGGCTACACCTTC.

J is TRBJ2-7 and V is TRBV27; D might be TRBD1 (6 bases). V was clipped by 4 bases and J by 3 bases, with 16 bases between them. CDR1 and CDR2 (germline): MNHEY, SMNVEV (reference sequence). The CDR3 is made up of 15 amino acids. CDR3 sequence: CASSSGQPGVYEQYF. In nucleotides, the CDR3 is TGTGCCAGCAGTTCTGGACAGCCCGGTGTCTACGAGCAGTACTTC.

A few counts support this clone. The chain joins TRBV19 to TRBJ1-5; weak D call: TRBD1 (5 bases). Germline V lookup: CDR1 LNHDA, CDR2 SQIVND (reference sequence). Trimming stripped 8 bases from V and 7 bases from J, with 12 bases between. The CDR3 length is 12 residues. The CDR3 region has the DNA TGTGCCAGTGCTGGGGGAGGACAGCCCCAGCATTTT. Its protein is CASAGGGQPQHF.

The rearrangement joins TRBV7-2 to TRBJ1-5, with unresolved D. CDR1 and CDR2 from the germline V gene are SGHTA and FQGNSA. V lost 5 bases and J lost 5, with 16 bases in between. CDR3 length: 15 amino acids. The DNA for the CDR3 is TGTGCCAGCAGCAAAGAGGTACACCCCCATCAGCCCCAGCATTTT. Amino acids: CASSKEVHPHQPQHF.

The rearrangement uses TRBV28 and TRBJ2-6, with D maybe TRBD1 (6 bases). The CDR3 runs 16 residues. The germline gives CDR1 MDHEN, CDR2 SYDVKM. V shed 3 bases and J shed 2 bases, with 11 bases lying between them. The CDR3 is CASSLGALPGANVLTF. CDR3 in DNA: TGTGCCAGCAGTTTGGGGGCGCTCCCTGGGGCCAACGTCCTGACTTTC.

This clone has just a few counts. The genes are TRBV6-5 and TRBJ1-2, with a weak D call TRBD1 (5 bases). The V gene lost 7 bases and the J gene lost 5 bases, with 11 bases spanning the gap. This CDR3 spans 12 amino acids. Germline CDR1 and CDR2: MNHEY and SVGAGI. CDR3 bases: TGTGCCAGCACGTCGGGGGGGTATGGCTACACCTTC. Translated: CASTSGGYGYTF.

The chain is built from TRBV28 and TRBJ2-7, with a possible D match to TRBD2 (6 bases). CDR3 length: 17 amino acids. Germline lookup yields CDR1 MDHEN and CDR2 SYDVKM. V was shortened by 7 bases and J by 1 base, with 23 bases between the two germline ends. DNA for the CDR3: TGTGCCAGCAAATTAGCGGAGATTTACCCCGCTTCCTACGAGCAGTACTTC. It codes for CASKLAEIYPASYEQYF.

Remarks on this clone: Other nucleotide sequences in the sample specify the same CDR3. The chain has TRBV6-4 and TRBJ1-1; possible D gene TRBD1, 5 bases. V lost 0 bases and J 4 bases, leaving 9 bases between the germline ends. The CDR3 has 14 amino acids. CDR1 MRHNA and CDR2 SNTAGT come from the germline V gene. CDR3 DNA: TGTGCCAGCAGTGACTCGAGCAGGGCCACTGAAGCTTTCTTT. Its translation: CASSDSSRATEAFF.

The J gene is TRBJ2-2, the V gene TRBV11-1; 10 bases agree with TRBD2. After removal of 4 bases from V and 5 bases from J, the junction contained 7 bases not matched to a gene. Germline CDR1 is SGHAT and CDR2 is FQDESV (reference sequence). The CDR3 consists of 16 residues. The CDR3 DNA reads TGTGCCAGCAGCTCTTCTAGCGGGAGAGGGACCGGGGAGCTGTTTTTT. Translated: CASSSSSGRGTGELFF.

As concerns this clone: One junction end disagrees with the germline gene, perhaps due to a read error. V usage is TRBV7-3 and J usage is TRBJ2-1; the D gene is possibly TRBD1 (6 bases). This CDR3 contains 11 residues. Germline V gene data show CDR1 as SGHTA and CDR2 as FQGTGA. The CDR3 loop reads CASSRQAPRVF. As DNA, the CDR3 is TGTGCCAGCAGCCGACAGGCCCCGAGGGTCTTC.

The chain couples TRBV29-1 to TRBJ2-1; TRBD2 matches at 12 bases. The CDR3 contains 15 residues. The J segment lost 6 bases and the V segment lost 7 bases, leaving 10 bases of the junction unmatched. Germline V gives CDR1 SQVTM, CDR2 ANQGSEA. The CDR3 region has the DNA TGCAGCGCCGCGCGGGCTAGCGGGAGGGCCAATGAGCAGTTCTTC. Protein: CSAARASGRANEQFF.